A selection of T cell receptor beta chains follows, all from one sample in a study of vaccination effects on CD4 cells after COVID-19. Clones were read by immunoSEQ multiplex PCR, and TCRdb kept only the in-frame ones, dropping some. The sample contains 50,000 to 65,000 clones, around three quarters of which appear only once. The antigens for these receptors are not known. Material: CD4+ T cells from PBMCs cultured with HCoV-229E spike peptides, obtained after COVID-19 vaccination. The receptors derive from a human donor who received a COVID-19 vaccine. Both conserved end residues are part of each CDR3. Each record gives: D gene, V gene, clone size, J gene, CDR3 DNA, CDR3 protein. The D gene is left open where the match is weak. The size of a clone is reported for some rows only, either as once, few or many, or as a class for expanded clones.

d_gene: -
v_gene: TRBV18
abundance: -
j_gene: TRBJ2-2
CDR3nt: TGTGCCAGCTCACCGCAGGACTTTGGGTCCGGGGAGCTGTTTTTT
CDR3aa: CASSPQDFGSGELFF

d_gene: -
v_gene: TRBV24-1
abundance: -
j_gene: TRBJ2-3
CDR3nt: TGTGCCACCAGTGAATTCGGGGGAGGAGCAGATACGCAGTATTTT
CDR3aa: CATSEFGGGADTQYF

d_gene: TRBD1
v_gene: TRBV2
abundance: -
j_gene: TRBJ1-5
CDR3nt: TGTGCCAGCCGGGGACAGGCGAATCAGCCCCAGCATTTT
CDR3aa: CASRGQANQPQHF

d_gene: -
v_gene: TRBV24-1
abundance: -
j_gene: TRBJ1-5
CDR3nt: TGTGCCACCAGTGATTCAGGGAATCAGCCCCAGCATTTT
CDR3aa: CATSDSGNQPQHF

d_gene: -
v_gene: TRBV7-9
abundance: once
j_gene: TRBJ1-2
CDR3nt: TGTGCCAGCAGCTTAGCGGGGGGGTCAGGCTACACCTTC
CDR3aa: CASSLAGGSGYTF

d_gene: -
v_gene: TRBV3-1/TRBV3-2
abundance: -
j_gene: TRBJ1-2
CDR3nt: TGTGCCAGCAGCCAAGAGGCCGGGAACACCTATGGCTACACCTTC
CDR3aa: CASSQEAGNTYGYTF

d_gene: -
v_gene: TRBV7-3
abundance: -
j_gene: TRBJ2-3
CDR3nt: TGTGCCAGCAGCTCTTCGGGGATAGGTACAGATACGCAGTATTTT
CDR3aa: CASSSSGIGTDTQYF

d_gene: -
v_gene: TRBV27
abundance: few
j_gene: TRBJ2-1
CDR3nt: TGTGCCAGCAGTTTTCGGTCGATGTTGGGTGCGTTAGTGAATGAGCAGTTCTTC
CDR3aa: CASSFRSMLGALVNEQFF

d_gene: -
v_gene: TRBV10-2
abundance: few
j_gene: TRBJ1-2
CDR3nt: TGCGCCAGCAGTGAGGGTGGGGATGGTGACTATGGCTACACCTTC
CDR3aa: CASSEGGDGDYGYTF

d_gene: TRBD1
v_gene: TRBV5-1
abundance: -
j_gene: TRBJ1-2
CDR3nt: TGCGCCAGCAGCCTAGGGACAGGGCAGTATGGCTACACCTTC
CDR3aa: CASSLGTGQYGYTF

d_gene: TRBD2
v_gene: TRBV29-1
abundance: -
j_gene: TRBJ2-3
CDR3nt: TGCAGCGTCGAAGGGGAGCGGGGGGGCACAGATACGCAGTATTTT
CDR3aa: CSVEGERGGTDTQYF

d_gene: -
v_gene: TRBV5-1
abundance: -
j_gene: TRBJ1-2
CDR3nt: TGCGCCAGCAGCAAGAACAGGGATCACTATGGCTACACCTTC
CDR3aa: CASSKNRDHYGYTF

d_gene: -
v_gene: TRBV6-5
abundance: once
j_gene: TRBJ1-6
CDR3nt: TGTGCCAGCAGGCTTAGTAATTCACCCCTCCACTTT
CDR3aa: CASRLSNSPLHF

d_gene: -
v_gene: TRBV9
abundance: -
j_gene: TRBJ1-5
CDR3nt: TGTGCCAGCAGCGTAGATGTGGGGGCACAGCCCCAGCATTTT
CDR3aa: CASSVDVGAQPQHF

d_gene: -
v_gene: TRBV25-1
abundance: -
j_gene: TRBJ1-2
CDR3nt: TGTGCCAGCAGTGAATCGAGCGGGTATGGCTACACCTTC
CDR3aa: CASSESSGYGYTF

d_gene: TRBD1
v_gene: TRBV9
abundance: -
j_gene: TRBJ2-5
CDR3nt: TGTGCCAGCAGCGGATGGGACAGTCAAGAGACCCAGTACTTC
CDR3aa: CASSGWDSQETQYF

d_gene: -
v_gene: TRBV2
abundance: -
j_gene: TRBJ1-6
CDR3nt: TGTGCCAGCAGTTCGTCGGGGCTGGATAATTCACCCCTCCACTTT
CDR3aa: CASSSSGLDNSPLHF

d_gene: -
v_gene: TRBV6-2/TRBV6-3
abundance: -
j_gene: TRBJ2-1
CDR3nt: TGTGCCAGCAGTTTTTTCGTCGGGGGTAAGTTCTTC
CDR3aa: CASSFFVGGKFF

d_gene: -
v_gene: TRBV27
abundance: few
j_gene: TRBJ2-2
CDR3nt: TGTGCCAGCTATGCGAGGGCTAGCCGAACGAACACCGGGGAGCTGTTTTTT
CDR3aa: CASYARASRTNTGELFF

d_gene: -
v_gene: TRBV2
abundance: -
j_gene: TRBJ2-1
CDR3nt: TGTGCCAGCAGTGGAGCCTACAATGAGCAGTTCTTC
CDR3aa: CASSGAYNEQFF

d_gene: TRBD2
v_gene: TRBV5-4
abundance: -
j_gene: TRBJ2-3
CDR3nt: TGTGCCAGCAGCTTGCGCGGGGGGGACTACCCGCAGTATTTT
CDR3aa: CASSLRGGDYPQYF

d_gene: -
v_gene: TRBV7-3
abundance: few
j_gene: TRBJ2-3
CDR3nt: TGTGCCAGCAGCTCCCTGGGCACCGTGAGGACAGATACGCAGTATTTT
CDR3aa: CASSSLGTVRTDTQYF

d_gene: -
v_gene: TRBV29-1
abundance: -
j_gene: TRBJ1-1
CDR3nt: TGCAGCGTGGAAGGAATTATGAACACTGAAGCTTTCTTT
CDR3aa: CSVEGIMNTEAFF

d_gene: -
v_gene: TRBV18
abundance: few
j_gene: TRBJ1-3
CDR3nt: TGTGCCAGCTCACCCCAGGGACAAGGGTCTGGAAACACCATATATTTT
CDR3aa: CASSPQGQGSGNTIYF

d_gene: -
v_gene: TRBV5-1
abundance: -
j_gene: TRBJ2-3
CDR3nt: TGCGCCAGCAGCCCGAGACTTACTAGCACAGATACGCAGTATTTT
CDR3aa: CASSPRLTSTDTQYF

d_gene: TRBD2
v_gene: TRBV5-4
abundance: -
j_gene: TRBJ2-1
CDR3nt: TGTGCCAGCAGCCAACGACTAGCCAACAATGAGCAGTTCTTC
CDR3aa: CASSQRLANNEQFF

d_gene: -
v_gene: TRBV3-1/TRBV3-2
abundance: few
j_gene: TRBJ1-5
CDR3nt: TGTGCCAGCAGCCGCCTGGGGGATCAGCCCCAGCATTTT
CDR3aa: CASSRLGDQPQHF

d_gene: -
v_gene: TRBV6-5
abundance: few
j_gene: TRBJ1-3
CDR3nt: TGTGCCAGCAGTTACTCGTCATTAGCCGCTGGAAACACCATATATTTT
CDR3aa: CASSYSSLAAGNTIYF

d_gene: -
v_gene: TRBV7-2
abundance: -
j_gene: TRBJ2-6
CDR3nt: TGTGCCAGCAGCACCCAAGTCCGGAGCGCGGGGGCCAACGTCCTGACTTTC
CDR3aa: CASSTQVRSAGANVLTF

d_gene: TRBD1
v_gene: TRBV5-4
abundance: -
j_gene: TRBJ2-5
CDR3nt: TGTGCCAGCAGCAAGACAGGGATCGGAGAGACCCAGTACTTC
CDR3aa: CASSKTGIGETQYF

d_gene: TRBD1
v_gene: TRBV24-1
abundance: -
j_gene: TRBJ2-1
CDR3nt: TGTGCCACCAGTGACCCTGGACAGGGGCTAAATGAGCAGTTCTTC
CDR3aa: CATSDPGQGLNEQFF

d_gene: -
v_gene: TRBV2
abundance: -
j_gene: TRBJ1-5
CDR3nt: TGTGCCAGCAGCAGTATGTCCTTAACAGGTCAGCCCCAGCATTTT
CDR3aa: CASSSMSLTGQPQHF

d_gene: -
v_gene: TRBV2
abundance: -
j_gene: TRBJ2-1
CDR3nt: TGTGCCAGCATGGGGAGTGAGGGTGGTTCCTACAATGAGCAGTTCTTC
CDR3aa: CASMGSEGGSYNEQFF

d_gene: -
v_gene: TRBV7-9
abundance: -
j_gene: TRBJ1-4
CDR3nt: TGTGCCAGCACCCCCGAATCGGTCGGTGAAAAACTGTTTTTT
CDR3aa: CASTPESVGEKLFF

d_gene: -
v_gene: TRBV29-1
abundance: few
j_gene: TRBJ1-1
CDR3nt: TGCAGCGTCGCGATGGGACGGAACATGAACACTGAAGCTTTCTTT
CDR3aa: CSVAMGRNMNTEAFF

d_gene: -
v_gene: TRBV29-1
abundance: -
j_gene: TRBJ1-3
CDR3nt: TGCAGCGTTGCGACCTTACTGGGGGGTGGAAACACCATATATTTT
CDR3aa: CSVATLLGGGNTIYF

d_gene: -
v_gene: TRBV6-1
abundance: -
j_gene: TRBJ1-1
CDR3nt: TGTGCCAGCAGTGAATACAGGGCAACAAACACTGAAGCTTTCTTT
CDR3aa: CASSEYRATNTEAFF

d_gene: -
v_gene: TRBV7-2
abundance: -
j_gene: TRBJ2-5
CDR3nt: TGTGCCAGCAGCTTACTGAGGGGTAAAGAGACCCAGTACTTC
CDR3aa: CASSLLRGKETQYF

d_gene: TRBD2
v_gene: TRBV10-3
abundance: -
j_gene: TRBJ2-1
CDR3nt: TGTGCCATCAGTGGCAAGGGGACTAGCGGGGGAGGCTCCTACAATGAGCAGTTCTTC
CDR3aa: CAISGKGTSGGGSYNEQFF

d_gene: -
v_gene: TRBV19
abundance: -
j_gene: TRBJ1-3
CDR3nt: TGTGCCAGTACTCGACGCTCTGGAAACACCATATATTTT
CDR3aa: CASTRRSGNTIYF

d_gene: -
v_gene: TRBV7-9
abundance: -
j_gene: TRBJ2-1
CDR3nt: TGTGCCAGCAGCTTAATGGTGGGCAACTCCTACAATGAGCAGTTCTTC
CDR3aa: CASSLMVGNSYNEQFF

d_gene: -
v_gene: TRBV2
abundance: -
j_gene: TRBJ2-5
CDR3nt: TGTGCCAGCAGGACAGAGTTAGAGACCCAGTACTTC
CDR3aa: CASRTELETQYF

d_gene: -
v_gene: TRBV5-1
abundance: -
j_gene: TRBJ1-4
CDR3nt: TGCGCCAGCAGCCCCGGGGGGGCCGAGAGTGAAAAACTGTTTTTT
CDR3aa: CASSPGGAESEKLFF

d_gene: -
v_gene: TRBV28
abundance: -
j_gene: TRBJ1-6
CDR3nt: TGTGCCAGCAGGCAGGGAGCAGATTCACCCCTCCACTTT
CDR3aa: CASRQGADSPLHF

d_gene: TRBD2
v_gene: TRBV5-1
abundance: -
j_gene: TRBJ2-3
CDR3nt: TGCGCCAGCAGCACGGGACTAGCGGGGGCCACAGATACGCAGTATTTT
CDR3aa: CASSTGLAGATDTQYF

d_gene: -
v_gene: TRBV2
abundance: -
j_gene: TRBJ2-6
CDR3nt: TGTGCCAGCAGTCCAACTCGCGCTGGGGCCAACGTCCTGACTTTC
CDR3aa: CASSPTRAGANVLTF

d_gene: -
v_gene: TRBV10-1
abundance: -
j_gene: TRBJ1-6
CDR3nt: TGCGCCAGCAGTGACCCACAGGAGGACTCACCCCTCCACTTT
CDR3aa: CASSDPQEDSPLHF

d_gene: -
v_gene: TRBV12-3/TRBV12-4
abundance: -
j_gene: TRBJ1-3
CDR3nt: TGTGCCAGCAGTCCTCCCGCACAGACCATATATTTT
CDR3aa: CASSPPAQTIYF

d_gene: -
v_gene: TRBV28
abundance: -
j_gene: TRBJ2-3
CDR3nt: TGTGCCAGCACCAATAACCGGGGGGCTTCAGATACGCAGTATTTT
CDR3aa: CASTNNRGASDTQYF

d_gene: TRBD1
v_gene: TRBV19
abundance: -
j_gene: TRBJ1-3
CDR3nt: TGTGCCAGTAGTTCCGACAGGGTTGGAAACACCATATATTTT
CDR3aa: CASSSDRVGNTIYF

d_gene: TRBD1
v_gene: TRBV20-1
abundance: -
j_gene: TRBJ2-2
CDR3nt: TGCAGTGCTAGTGTTTTCGGACAGGTTGACACCGGGGAGCTGTTTTTT
CDR3aa: CSASVFGQVDTGELFF

d_gene: -
v_gene: TRBV19
abundance: -
j_gene: TRBJ1-1
CDR3nt: TGTGCCACCTCGGGCGGGCATCTGAACACTGAAGCTTTCTTT
CDR3aa: CATSGGHLNTEAFF

d_gene: -
v_gene: TRBV12-3/TRBV12-4
abundance: -
j_gene: TRBJ1-2
CDR3nt: TGTGCCAGCAGTTTACAGGTGGCGGGTGGCTACACCTTC
CDR3aa: CASSLQVAGGYTF

d_gene: TRBD1
v_gene: TRBV7-3
abundance: few
j_gene: TRBJ1-6
CDR3nt: TGTGCCAGCAGCCAATTTCATCAGGACAGGGGCAATTCACCCCTCCACTTT
CDR3aa: CASSQFHQDRGNSPLHF

d_gene: -
v_gene: TRBV6-5
abundance: -
j_gene: TRBJ2-1
CDR3nt: TGTGCCAGCAGTTTGAAAAGGATGGGACGACAGTTCTTC
CDR3aa: CASSLKRMGRQFF

d_gene: -
v_gene: TRBV5-1
abundance: -
j_gene: TRBJ1-1
CDR3nt: TGCGCCAGCAGCTTTGATGGGGGAACGAACACTGAAGCTTTCTTT
CDR3aa: CASSFDGGTNTEAFF

d_gene: -
v_gene: TRBV10-2
abundance: -
j_gene: TRBJ1-5
CDR3nt: TGCGCCAGCAGCCCCCTTGACGGGGGCAATCAGCCCCAGCATTTT
CDR3aa: CASSPLDGGNQPQHF